One sample yielded the 28 T cell receptor beta chains listed below, sequenced in a study of cytomegalovirus exposure and HLA in healthy donors. Use of 60 Vbeta and 13 Jbeta primers characterized the PCR. TCRdb's table, derived via immunoSEQ multiplex PCR, lists solely in-frame clones and lacks some. The sample includes 99,000 or so clones, 75% to 85% of them seen just once. The sequencing input was PBMCs. The receptors shown here come from a man in his thirties or forties in good health and CMV-seronegative.

The V call is TRBV7-2, the J call TRBJ2-5, with TRBD2 matching 7 bases. Germline trimming cut 1 base from V and 10 bases from J; bases unmatched to any gene: 6. The V gene's germline CDR1 is SGHTA and CDR2 FQGNSA. The CDR3 is 13 amino acids. The CDR3 DNA follows: TGTGCCAGCAGCTTAGGCAACCGGGACTACCAGTACTTC. As protein: CASSLGNRDYQYF.

The gene calls are TRBV2 and TRBJ1-4; unclear D gene. The germline CDR1 and CDR2 sequences are SNHLY and FYNNEI. V was shortened by 8 bases and J by 0 bases, with 10 bases between the two germline ends. The length of the CDR3 is 14 residues. Written as DNA, the CDR3 is TGTGCCAGCTCGGCAGGCCCAACTAATGAAAAACTGTTTTTT. This codes for CASSAGPTNEKLFF.

V usage is TRBV19 and J usage is TRBJ1-5; 8 nucleotides align to TRBD1. J was trimmed by 5 bases and V by 0 bases; bases with no gene match: 3. This CDR3 has 15 amino acids. Germline V gene sequence: CDR1 LNHDA, CDR2 SQIVND (reference sequence). Written as DNA, the CDR3 is TGTGCCAGTAGTATAGATTCGACAGGGGATCAGCCCCAGCATTTT. Residues: CASSIDSTGDQPQHF.

The CDR3: CASSLGSGSPNEQFF. The CDR3 DNA follows: TGTGCCAGCAGCTTGGGTAGCGGGAGTCCAAATGAGCAGTTCTTC. This chain joins TRBV5-8 and TRBJ2-1, with 9 bases lining up with TRBD2. The V segment lost 0 bases and the J segment 7 bases; nucleotides outside the gene matches: 5. The CDR3 length is 15 residues. Germline CDR1 reads SGHTS; CDR2 reads YDEGEE.

This chain connects TRBV7-2 to TRBJ2-5; 8 bases are shared with TRBD1. This CDR3 spans 14 amino acids. CDR1 and CDR2 (germline): SGHTA, FQGNSA. Unmatched junction bases numbered 2, after V lost 1 base and J lost 4 bases. The chain's CDR3 is CASSLGRGPETQYF. The DNA of the CDR3 is TGTGCCAGCAGCTTAGGCAGGGGGCCAGAGACCCAGTACTTC.

This clone was seen only a few times. DNA of the CDR3: TGTGCCAGCAGCCCCCGACTCGCGGGAGGGCCAGGAGTTGGGAATGAGCAGTTCTTC. The encoded protein is CASSPRLAGGPGVGNEQFF. This sequence joins TRBV7-7 and TRBJ2-1; 9 positions agree with TRBD2. Germline lookup yields CDR1 SSHAT and CDR2 FNYEAQ (reference sequence). The ends lost 5 bases at V and 7 bases at J; junction bases unmatched: 21. The CDR3 has 19 residues.

The gene calls are TRBV5-1 and TRBJ2-7, with 7 positions matching TRBD1. From germline, CDR1 is SGHRS and CDR2 YFSETQ. The CDR3 contains 14 residues. Losses at the gene ends were 5 bases for V and 5 bases for J; bases not matched to a gene: 10. CDR3 sequence reads: CASRLTGTFDEQYF. In DNA, the CDR3 is TGCGCCAGCAGGCTGACAGGGACATTCGACGAGCAGTACTTC.

The chain links TRBV2 to TRBJ1-4; the D gene is possibly TRBD1 (5 bases). V was shortened by 4 bases and J by 3 bases, with 27 bases between the two germline ends. Germline-derived CDR1 and CDR2 are SNHLY and FYNNEI. The CDR3 is 20 residues long. CDR3 sequence (DNA): TGTGCCAGCAGTGGGTCCCAGGGAGGAGTAGTTCGGCTGCCTAATGAAAAACTGTTTTTT. Its protein product is CASSGSQGGVVRLPNEKLFF.

The chain recombines TRBV30 with TRBJ1-3; TRBD1 is a possible D gene (5 bases). This CDR3 has 15 amino acids. Trimming pared 4 bases from V and 3 bases from J, leaving 16 bases between. CDR1 is GTSNPN, CDR2 SVGIG, per germline (reference sequence). The DNA for the CDR3 is TGTGCCTGGACGATAGGACAAAATTTTGGAAACACCATATATTTT. As protein: CAWTIGQNFGNTIYF. Using reference TRBV30 and TRBJ1-3 for the parts outside the CDR3, the full variable domain is SQTIHQWPATLVQPVGSPLSLECTVEGTSNPNLYWYRQAAGRGLQLLFYSVGIGQISSEVPQNLSASRPQDRQFILSSKKLLLSDSGFYLCAWTIGQNFGNTIYFGEGSWLTVV.

This clone has more than one count but fewer than ten. The V gene is TRBV5-6, the J gene TRBJ1-1; D is ambiguous. Between the trimmed V and J ends, which lost 5 bases and 3 bases, there was a span of 5 bases. Germline-derived CDR1 and CDR2 are SGHDT and YYEEEE. The CDR3 length is 11 residues. The CDR3 DNA is TGTGCCAGCAGTTTAGACACTGAAGCTTTCTTT. Residues: CASSLDTEAFF.

The chain has TRBV7-6 and TRBJ2-5, with TRBD2 matching 13 bases. The CDR3 is 15 amino acids. Germline loops: CDR1 SGHVS, CDR2 FNYEAQ. J gave up 5 bases and V 5 bases, and 5 bases lay outside the gene matches. The CDR3 DNA reads as TGTGCCAGCAGCCAGACTAGCGGGGGGTGGGAGACCCAGTACTTC. Protein product: CASSQTSGGWETQYF.

The CDR3 is CASSRLGGLTEAFF. Written as DNA, the CDR3 is TGCGCCAGCAGCCGGCTAGGGGGATTAACTGAAGCTTTCTTT. This sequence joins TRBV4-3 and TRBJ1-1, with D maybe TRBD1 (6 bases). The CDR3 contains 14 residues. V lost 4 bases, J lost 5 bases, and 14 bases lay in between. Germline loops: CDR1 LGHNA, CDR2 YSLEER.

This clone was detected only a few times. V usage is TRBV5-1 and J usage is TRBJ1-3; a possible D gene is TRBD1 (5 bases). Trimming cost V 5 bases and J 0 bases, with 15 bases left between them. The CDR3 runs 16 residues. The germline gives CDR1 SGHRS, CDR2 YFSETQ. CDR3 nucleotides: TGCGCCAGCAGAGACAGCAGCCGCCCCTCTGGAAACACCATATATTTT. Residues: CASRDSSRPSGNTIYF.

The chain employs TRBV4-1 and TRBJ2-7, with TRBD1 identical over 9 bases. In germline, CDR1 is MGHRA, CDR2 YSYEKL. CDR3 length: 16 residues. Trimming removed 1 base from V and 3 bases from J; junction bases left unmatched: 7. CDR3 nucleotide sequence: TGCGCCAGCAGCCAAGGGGACCCGGGACAGGGCTACGAGCAGTACTTC. It codes for CASSQGDPGQGYEQYF.

The chain combines TRBV4-3 with TRBJ2-4; 7 bases are shared with TRBD2. The CDR3 length is 18 residues. V lost 0 bases, J lost 1 base, and 9 bases stayed unmatched. Germline V CDR1 and CDR2: LGHNA, YSLEER. CDR3 coding DNA: TGCGCCAGCAGCCAAGAAGCGAGACTAGCCGGGGCCAAAAACATTCAGTACTTC. Protein sequence: CASSQEARLAGAKNIQYF.

This chain connects TRBV9 to TRBJ1-2; D unresolved. Germline V lookup: CDR1 SGDLS, CDR2 YYNGEE. V lost 3 bases to trimming and J lost 5 bases, with 11 bases between them. This CDR3 has 13 amino acids. CDR3 nucleotide sequence: TGTGCCAGCAGCGCCTCTGCAGGTTATGGCTACACCTTC. Encoded protein: CASSASAGYGYTF.

The chain recombines TRBV19 with TRBJ1-2; 8 nucleotides agree with TRBD1. The CDR3 totals 13 residues. Looked up from germline, CDR1 is LNHDA and CDR2 is SQIVND (reference sequence). J lost 8 bases, V lost 5 bases, and 7 bases had no gene match. The CDR3 bases are TGTGCCAGTAGTTCGACAGGGGTTCAAGGCTACACCTTC. As protein: CASSSTGVQGYTF.

The V gene is TRBV7-2, the J gene TRBJ1-2; D call uncertain. The germline V and J ends were trimmed by 2 bases and 2 bases, with 9 bases remaining between them. This CDR3 is built from 14 residues. Germline V CDR1 and CDR2: SGHTA, FQGNSA. The CDR3 DNA sequence: TGTGCCAGCAGCTTAAACGCACTCAACTATGGCTACACCTTC. Protein sequence: CASSLNALNYGYTF.

V gene TRBV5-6 combines with J gene TRBJ2-1, with TRBD2 matching over 8 bases. Losses at the gene ends were 4 bases for V and 4 bases for J; bases not matched to a gene: 13. The CDR3 consists of 17 residues. Germline V CDR1 and CDR2: SGHDT, YYEEEE. The CDR3 spells CASSPLRGSGDYNEQFF. CDR3 DNA sequence: TGTGCCAGCAGCCCGTTAAGGGGTAGCGGGGATTACAATGAGCAGTTCTTC.

The V gene is TRBV18, the J gene TRBJ1-1; D not certain. Germline loops: CDR1 KGHSH, CDR2 LQKENI. V lost 6 bases, J lost 0 bases, and 8 bases lay in between. The CDR3 has 13 amino acids. The CDR3 DNA is TGTGCCAGCTCCCGACAAGTGAACACTGAAGCTTTCTTT. Protein: CASSRQVNTEAFF. The full variable domain, rest sourced from reference TRBV18 and TRBJ1-1, is NAGVMQNPRHLVRRRGQEARLRCSPMKGHSHVYWYRQLPEEGLKFMVYLQKENIIDESGMPKERFSAEFPKEGPSILRIQQVVRGDSAAYFCASSRQVNTEAFFGQGTRLTVV.

This chain uses TRBV6-1 with TRBJ1-2; D is unresolved. V lost 2 bases and J 6 bases, leaving 7 bases between the germline ends. Per the germline V gene, CDR1 is MNHNS and CDR2 is SASEGT. The CDR3 spans 12 residues. The CDR3 DNA sequence: TGTGCCAGCAGTGAAACGGAGGATGGCTACACCTTC. Protein sequence: CASSETEDGYTF.

This clone was observed a single time. The chain uses TRBV30 and TRBJ1-2; TRBD1 agrees at 10 bases. The V segment lost 5 bases and the J segment 8 bases; nucleotides outside the gene matches: 8. Per the germline V gene, CDR1 is GTSNPN and CDR2 is SVGIG (reference sequence). The CDR3 covers 13 residues. The CDR3 reads CAWGGDRGRGYTF. Here the CDR3 DNA reads TGTGCCTGGGGGGGGGACAGGGGTAGGGGCTACACCTTC.

CDR3 residues: CASSTEWRSGYTF. CDR3 nucleotide sequence: TGTGCCAGCAGCACCGAATGGAGGAGCGGCTACACCTTC. V gene TRBV7-2 combines with J gene TRBJ1-2; D call uncertain. CDR1 and CDR2 (germline): SGHTA, FQGNSA. The CDR3 contains 13 residues. V lost 5 bases to trimming and J lost 8 bases, with 15 bases between them.

The chain is built from TRBV6-5 and TRBJ2-1, with 9 bases matching TRBD2. The CDR3 totals 14 residues. Germline CDR1 and CDR2: MNHEY and SVGAGI. V gave up 5 bases and J gave up 8 bases; unmatched junction bases: 7. In nucleotides, the CDR3 is TGTGCCAGCAGTGATAGGACTAGCGTCGATGAGCAGTTCTTC. Protein: CASSDRTSVDEQFF.

The genes are TRBV9 and TRBJ2-7; 9 bases line up with TRBD2. CDR3 length equals 15 residues. The ends lost 3 bases at V and 1 base at J; junction bases unmatched: 5. The germline V gene encodes CDR1 SGDLS and CDR2 YYNGEE. The DNA of the CDR3 is TGTGCCAGCAGCGGCTTAGCGGGAGCGTCCTACGAGCAGTACTTC. It translates to CASSGLAGASYEQYF.

This clone was seen a few times. This chain connects TRBV6-5 to TRBJ1-2; 10 bases align to TRBD1. This CDR3 has 14 residues. Trimming took 0 bases from V and 7 from J; bases not matched to a gene: 2. CDR1 and CDR2 from the germline V gene are MNHEY and SVGAGI. The DNA of the CDR3 is TGTGCCAGCAGTTACTCGGGACAGGGGCTTGGCTACACCTTC. It codes for CASSYSGQGLGYTF.

The chain combines TRBV4-3 with TRBJ2-2; D is uncertain. The V gene's germline CDR1 is LGHNA and CDR2 YSLEER. Between the trimmed V and J ends, which lost 0 bases and 6 bases, there was a span of 8 bases. The CDR3 is made up of 14 amino acids. Written as DNA, the CDR3 is TGCGCCAGCAGCCAAGATCGTTTCCCCGGGGAGCTGTTTTTT. Its translation is CASSQDRFPGELFF.

The rearrangement links TRBV28 to TRBJ2-5; 9 bases are shared with TRBD2. The junction had 7 bases not matched to a gene; V was cut back by 3 bases and J by 2 bases. CDR1 and CDR2 from the germline V gene are MDHEN and SYDVKM. The CDR3 runs 16 residues. CDR3 protein: CASSLSTSGGQETQYF. DNA for the CDR3: TGTGCCAGCAGTTTGTCGACTAGCGGAGGACAAGAGACCCAGTACTTC.